The source of this T cell receptor beta chain is a study of blood T cell repertoires in COVID-19. Trimming shortened V by 4 bases and J by 0 bases, and 12 bases separated the two germline ends. The germline gives CDR1 SGHAT, CDR2 FQDESV (reference sequence). CDR3 length equals 16 residues. Some clones are missing from TCRdb's copy, which holds only in-frame ones; the method was immunoSEQ multiplex PCR. The profile shows 150,000 to 200,000 clones, over 65% of them singletons. This receptor was taken from a man aged 60-69 years with acute or convalescent COVID-19. The rearrangement links TRBV11-1 to TRBJ1-4; D is perhaps TRBD1 (5 bases). The sequenced material came from peripheral blood. The CDR3 spells CASSYSGLSTNEKLFF. The CDR3 region has the DNA TGTGCCAGCAGCTACTCGGGACTCTCAACTAATGAAAAACTGTTTTTT.